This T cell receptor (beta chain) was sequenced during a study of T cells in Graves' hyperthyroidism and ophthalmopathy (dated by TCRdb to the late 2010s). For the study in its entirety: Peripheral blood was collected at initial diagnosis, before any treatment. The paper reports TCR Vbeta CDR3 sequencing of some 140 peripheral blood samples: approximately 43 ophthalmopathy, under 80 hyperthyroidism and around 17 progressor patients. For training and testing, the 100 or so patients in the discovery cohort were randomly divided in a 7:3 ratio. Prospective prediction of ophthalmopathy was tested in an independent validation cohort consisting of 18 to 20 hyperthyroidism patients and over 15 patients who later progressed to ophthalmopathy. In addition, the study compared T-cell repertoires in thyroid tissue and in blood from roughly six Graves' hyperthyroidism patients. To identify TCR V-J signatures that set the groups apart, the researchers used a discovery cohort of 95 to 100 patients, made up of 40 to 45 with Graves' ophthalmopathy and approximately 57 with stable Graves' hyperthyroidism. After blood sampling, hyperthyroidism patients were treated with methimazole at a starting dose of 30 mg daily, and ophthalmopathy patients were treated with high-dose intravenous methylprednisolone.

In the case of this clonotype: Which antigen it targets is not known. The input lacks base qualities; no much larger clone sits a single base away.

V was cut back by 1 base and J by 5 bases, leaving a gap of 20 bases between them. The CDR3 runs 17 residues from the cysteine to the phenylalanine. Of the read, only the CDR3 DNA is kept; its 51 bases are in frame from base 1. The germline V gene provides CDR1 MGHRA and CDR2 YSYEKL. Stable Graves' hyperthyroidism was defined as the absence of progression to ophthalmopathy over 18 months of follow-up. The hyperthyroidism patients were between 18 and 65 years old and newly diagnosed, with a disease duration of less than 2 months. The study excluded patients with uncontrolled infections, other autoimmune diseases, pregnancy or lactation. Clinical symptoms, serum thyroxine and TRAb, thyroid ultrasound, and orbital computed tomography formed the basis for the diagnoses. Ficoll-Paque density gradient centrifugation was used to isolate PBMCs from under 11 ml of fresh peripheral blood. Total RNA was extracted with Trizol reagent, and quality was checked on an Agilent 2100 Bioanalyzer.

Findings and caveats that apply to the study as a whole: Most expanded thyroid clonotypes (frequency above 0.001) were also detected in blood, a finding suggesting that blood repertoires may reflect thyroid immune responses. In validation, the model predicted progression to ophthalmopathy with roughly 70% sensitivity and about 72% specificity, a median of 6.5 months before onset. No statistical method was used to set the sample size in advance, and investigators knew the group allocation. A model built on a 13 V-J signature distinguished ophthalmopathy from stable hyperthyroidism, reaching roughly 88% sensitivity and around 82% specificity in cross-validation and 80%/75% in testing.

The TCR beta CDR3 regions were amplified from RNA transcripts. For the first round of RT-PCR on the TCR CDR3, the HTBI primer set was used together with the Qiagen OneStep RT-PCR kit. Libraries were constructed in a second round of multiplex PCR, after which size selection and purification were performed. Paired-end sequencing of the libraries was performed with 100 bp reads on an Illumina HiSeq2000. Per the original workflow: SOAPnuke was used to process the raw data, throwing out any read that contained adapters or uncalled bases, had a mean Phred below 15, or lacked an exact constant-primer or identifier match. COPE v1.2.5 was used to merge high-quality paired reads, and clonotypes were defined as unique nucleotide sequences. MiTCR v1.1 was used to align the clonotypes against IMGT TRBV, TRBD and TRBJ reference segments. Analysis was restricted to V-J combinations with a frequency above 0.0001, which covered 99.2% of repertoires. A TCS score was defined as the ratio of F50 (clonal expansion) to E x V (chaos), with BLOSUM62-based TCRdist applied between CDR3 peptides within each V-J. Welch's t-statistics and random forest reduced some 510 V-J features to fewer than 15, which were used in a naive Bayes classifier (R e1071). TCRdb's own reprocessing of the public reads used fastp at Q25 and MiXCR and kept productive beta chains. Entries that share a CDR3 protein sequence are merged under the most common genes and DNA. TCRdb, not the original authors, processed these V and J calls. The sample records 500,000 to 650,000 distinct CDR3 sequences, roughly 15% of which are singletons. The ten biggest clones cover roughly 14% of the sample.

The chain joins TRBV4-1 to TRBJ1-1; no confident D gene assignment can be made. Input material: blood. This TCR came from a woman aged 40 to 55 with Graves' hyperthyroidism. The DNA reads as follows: TGCGCCAGCAGCCAAGCAATCGTTTCTGCTGTAAGGACTGAAGCTTTCTTT. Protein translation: CASSQAIVSAVRTEAFF.